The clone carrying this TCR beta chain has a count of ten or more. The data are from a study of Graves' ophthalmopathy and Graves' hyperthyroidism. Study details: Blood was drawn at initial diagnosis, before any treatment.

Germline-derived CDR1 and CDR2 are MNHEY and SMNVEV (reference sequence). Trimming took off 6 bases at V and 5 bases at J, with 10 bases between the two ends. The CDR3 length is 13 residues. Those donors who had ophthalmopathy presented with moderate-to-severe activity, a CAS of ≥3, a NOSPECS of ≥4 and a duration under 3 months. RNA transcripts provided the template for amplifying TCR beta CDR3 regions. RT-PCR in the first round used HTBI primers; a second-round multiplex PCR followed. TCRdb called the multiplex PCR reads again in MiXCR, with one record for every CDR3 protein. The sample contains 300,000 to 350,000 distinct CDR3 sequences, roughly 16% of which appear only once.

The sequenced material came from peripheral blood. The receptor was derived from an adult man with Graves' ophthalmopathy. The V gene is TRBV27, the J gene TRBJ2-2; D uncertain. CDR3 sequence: CASRLSSTGELFF. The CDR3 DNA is TGTGCCAGCAGATTGAGCTCGACCGGGGAGCTGTTTTTT.